A single T cell receptor beta chain is shown here with its context. Its antigen is unknown. The data stem from a study of cytomegalovirus exposure and HLA in healthy donors. Study details: Unique TCRs numbering around 85 million, obtained from HLA-typed donors, made up an early data release. Regarding the study as a whole: Evidence from a later analysis indicated that most CMV-associated TCR beta chains looked HLA-restricted. Later analysis showed TCR association rates varying by HLA locus, highest for DRB1 and lowest for HLA-C.

The germline V gene encodes CDR1 SGHTA and CDR2 FQGNSA. CDR3 length: 16 amino acids. V shed 2 bases, J shed 9 bases, and the junction held 14 bases outside the gene matches. The PCR ran on 60 Vbeta and 13 Jbeta primers. Profiling relied on immunoSEQ multiplex PCR, and the TCRdb table lists in-frame clones only, not all of them. The sample shows around 150,000 clones, about four fifths of them seen only once. Material for sequencing was PBMCs. The receptor's source is a man aged 25-45 years in good health. The rearrangement joins TRBV7-2 to TRBJ2-5; 8 bases are a match to TRBD1. The CDR3 protein is CASSLMSGGGPQAQYF. Written as DNA, the CDR3 is TGTGCCAGCAGCTTAATGTCAGGGGGCGGCCCCCAGGCCCAGTACTTC. The whole variable domain, filled in from reference TRBV7-2 and TRBJ2-5, reads GAGVSQSPSNKVTEKGKDVELRCDPISGHTALYWYRQSLGQGLEFLIYFQGNSAPDKSGLPSDRFSAERTGGSVSTLTIQRTQQEDSAVYLCASSLMSGGGPQAQYFGPGTRLLVL.